Listed below are T cell receptor beta chains from one sample, sequenced in a study of early T cells in non-severe SARS-CoV-2 infection. MiXCR was run by TCRdb on the 5' RACE reads, yielding one entry per CDR3 protein. Altogether 52,000 or so distinct CDR3 sequences are present, about 6.1% being singletons, with the ten largest covering about 5.8%. The starting material was whole blood, obtained at baseline. The source of these receptors is an adult who was a healthcare worker with PCR-confirmed SARS-CoV-2 infection or an uninfected control (not recorded which). The conserved cysteine and the conserved F or W are not part of the CDR3 here. D genes are given only for firm matches. Clone size is stated in some rows and not others, as once, few, many or a class when expanded.

>.|TRBV3-1|.
ASSISGLEKLF
>TRBD2|TRBV20-1|many
SARNSQRGGTDTQY
>.|TRBV7-3|many
ASSSQQNTEAF
>.|TRBV5-4|few
ASSLDSLQIKY
>.|TRBV9|many
ASSVALTSSYGYT
>TRBD1|TRBV7-9|many
ASSLNRGWGTEAF
>.|TRBV10-1|many
ASSEVTTDTQY
>.|TRBV21-1|few
ASSKGVRAANVLT
>.|TRBV20-1|.
SAYDQETQY
>TRBD1|TRBV20-1|.
SARVEGTGHASD
>.|TRBV5-6|many
ASSLFRVLDEQF
>.|TRBV7-2|few
ASSWTLSNYGYT
>TRBD2|TRBV6-2/TRBV6-3|many
ASSSLGGGGRYEQY
>.|TRBV6-2/TRBV6-3|few
ASSGGGDLRTDTQY
>TRBD2|TRBV7-8|.
ASSFWRLGGGEKETQY
>.|TRBV10-2|many
AAGTGTVLTQY
>.|TRBV18|.
ASSPGGRGDYEQY
>.|TRBV6-5|few
ASSYVPGEAYEQY
>.|TRBV6-5|.
ASSPGRIYYEQY
>.|TRBV18|few
ASSPGGQDSPLH
>.|TRBV21-1|many
ASSKEENRDLTGDNYGYT
>.|TRBV7-7|many
ASRRQKNTEAF
>TRBD2|TRBV7-2|many
ASSLELAGGYTQY
>.|TRBV4-3|many
ASSQRNGNTIY
>.|TRBV5-1|many
ASSLMFRGGNTIY
>.|TRBV5-1|many
ASTPRQYSYEQY
>.|TRBV12-3/TRBV12-4|many
ASSPDSSYQPQH
>.|TRBV19|many
ASSEPGTFMTPLH
>.|TRBV20-1|.
SASHQGSGQPQH
>.|TRBV19|.
ASSVDGHASLLYGYT
>TRBD2|TRBV5-1|few
ASSPEGTSGGILYEQY
>.|TRBV5-1|.
ASSLSHKRDTQY
>.|TRBV29-1|few
SVRTLSYNEQF
>.|TRBV6-4|few
ASSDGRGTDTQY
>TRBD1|TRBV6-5|many
ASTYSGTGDISSGNTIY
>.|TRBV20-1|many
SARGSRGYEQY
>TRBD1|TRBV24-1|many
ATSDFFRTGARNEQF
>.|TRBV4-2|many
ASSQDNFPEGGYT
>.|TRBV5-1|many
ASSLGWSSGANVLT
>.|TRBV5-1|many
ASSRSLSQETQY
>.|TRBV7-2|many
ASSLVGGNEKLF
>TRBD1|TRBV10-3|many
AINWDSSYGYT
>.|TRBV7-9|many
ASSRQANTEAF
>.|TRBV7-9|many
ATEDGSSYNEQF
>TRBD2|TRBV18|many
ASSPPVGTSGEDTQY
>.|TRBV12-3/TRBV12-4|many
ASTIPFSPLH
>TRBD1|TRBV7-9|few
ASSSGKGASNEQF
>.|TRBV5-1|.
ASSFAGAKNIQY
>TRBD1|TRBV5-1|few
ASSLRPGQGWGTEAF
>.|TRBV6-2/TRBV6-3|few
ASSYPVFTYEQY
>.|TRBV5-1|.
ASSLDSGHAQPQH
>.|TRBV27|.
ASSLYRARNSPLH
>.|TRBV13|few
ASSLGESGYGYT
>.|TRBV7-6|many
ASSLVTGADGYT
>.|TRBV11-3|.
ASSAMTRRAEQF